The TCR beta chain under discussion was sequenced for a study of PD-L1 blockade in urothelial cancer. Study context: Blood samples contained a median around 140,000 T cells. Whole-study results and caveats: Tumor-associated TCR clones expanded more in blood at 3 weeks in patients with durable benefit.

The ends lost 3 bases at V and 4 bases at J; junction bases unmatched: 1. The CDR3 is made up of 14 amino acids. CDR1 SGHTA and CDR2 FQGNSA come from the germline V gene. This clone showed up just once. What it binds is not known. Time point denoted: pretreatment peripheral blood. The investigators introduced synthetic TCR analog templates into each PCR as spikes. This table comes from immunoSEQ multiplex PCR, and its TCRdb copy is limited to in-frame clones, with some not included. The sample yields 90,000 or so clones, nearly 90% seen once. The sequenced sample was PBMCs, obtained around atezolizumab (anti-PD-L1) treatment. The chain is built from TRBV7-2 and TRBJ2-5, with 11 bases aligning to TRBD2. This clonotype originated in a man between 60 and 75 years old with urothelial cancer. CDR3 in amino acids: CASSFSGGAETQYF. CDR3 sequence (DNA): TGTGCCAGCAGCTTTAGCGGGGGGGCAGAGACCCAGTACTTC.